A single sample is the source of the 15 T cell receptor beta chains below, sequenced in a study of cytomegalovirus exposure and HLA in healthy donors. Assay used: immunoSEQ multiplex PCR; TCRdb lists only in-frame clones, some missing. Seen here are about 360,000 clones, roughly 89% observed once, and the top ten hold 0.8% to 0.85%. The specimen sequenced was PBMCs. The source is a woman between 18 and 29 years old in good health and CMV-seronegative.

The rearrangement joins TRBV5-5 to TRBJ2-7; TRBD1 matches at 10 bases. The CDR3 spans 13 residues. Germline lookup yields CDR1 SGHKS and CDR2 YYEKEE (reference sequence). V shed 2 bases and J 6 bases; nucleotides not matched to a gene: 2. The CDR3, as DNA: TGTGCCAGCAGCTTTGGACAGGGGGGCGAGCAGTACTTC. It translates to CASSFGQGGEQYF.

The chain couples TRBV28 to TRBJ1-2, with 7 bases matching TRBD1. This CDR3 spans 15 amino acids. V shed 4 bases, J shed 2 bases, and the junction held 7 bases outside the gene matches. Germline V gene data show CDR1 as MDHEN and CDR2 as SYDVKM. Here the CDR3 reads CASSYQDRPNYGYTF. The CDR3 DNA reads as TGTGCCAGCAGTTACCAGGACAGGCCGAACTATGGCTACACCTTC.

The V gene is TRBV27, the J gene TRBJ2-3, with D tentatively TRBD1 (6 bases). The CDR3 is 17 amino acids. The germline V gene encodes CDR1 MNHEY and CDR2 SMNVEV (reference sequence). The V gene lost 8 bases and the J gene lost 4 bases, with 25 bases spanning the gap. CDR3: CASRQVPRHTLADTQYF. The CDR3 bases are TGTGCCAGCCGACAGGTACCTCGGCACACACTAGCAGATACGCAGTATTTT.

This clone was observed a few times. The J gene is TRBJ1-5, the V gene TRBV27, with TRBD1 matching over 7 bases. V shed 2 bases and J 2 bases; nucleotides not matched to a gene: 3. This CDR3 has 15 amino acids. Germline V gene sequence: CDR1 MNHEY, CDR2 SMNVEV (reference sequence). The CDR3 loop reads CASSLVGTGNQPQHF. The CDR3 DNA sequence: TGTGCCAGCAGTTTAGTCGGGACAGGCAATCAGCCCCAGCATTTT.

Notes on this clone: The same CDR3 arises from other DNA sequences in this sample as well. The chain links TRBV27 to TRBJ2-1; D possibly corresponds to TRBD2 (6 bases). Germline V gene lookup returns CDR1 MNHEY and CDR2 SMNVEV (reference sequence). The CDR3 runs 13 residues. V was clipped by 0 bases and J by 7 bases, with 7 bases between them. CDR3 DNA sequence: TGTGCCAGCAGTTTATCGGGGAGGAATGAGCAGTTCTTC. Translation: CASSLSGRNEQFF.

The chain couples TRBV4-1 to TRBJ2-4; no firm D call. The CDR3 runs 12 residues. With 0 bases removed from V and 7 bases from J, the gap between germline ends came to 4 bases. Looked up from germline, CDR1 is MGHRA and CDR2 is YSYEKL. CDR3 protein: CASSQEENIQYF. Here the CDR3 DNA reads TGCGCCAGCAGCCAAGAGGAGAACATTCAGTACTTC.

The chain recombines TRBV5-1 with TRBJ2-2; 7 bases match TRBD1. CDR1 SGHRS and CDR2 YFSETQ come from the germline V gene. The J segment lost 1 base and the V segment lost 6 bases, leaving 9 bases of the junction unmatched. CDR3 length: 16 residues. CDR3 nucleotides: TGCGCCAGCACCGAAGAAGGGACAGAGAACACCGGGGAGCTGTTTTTT. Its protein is CASTEEGTENTGELFF.

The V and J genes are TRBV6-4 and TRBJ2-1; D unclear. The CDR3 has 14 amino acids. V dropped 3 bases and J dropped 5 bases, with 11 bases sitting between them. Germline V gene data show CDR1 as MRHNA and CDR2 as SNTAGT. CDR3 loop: CASSEGVQHNEQFF. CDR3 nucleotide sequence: TGTGCCAGCAGTGAGGGCGTCCAGCACAATGAGCAGTTCTTC.

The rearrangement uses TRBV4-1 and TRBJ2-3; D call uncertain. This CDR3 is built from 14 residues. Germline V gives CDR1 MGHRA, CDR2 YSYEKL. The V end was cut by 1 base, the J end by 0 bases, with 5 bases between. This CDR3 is CASSQASSTDTQYF. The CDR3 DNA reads TGCGCCAGCAGCCAAGCCTCTAGCACAGATACGCAGTATTTT.

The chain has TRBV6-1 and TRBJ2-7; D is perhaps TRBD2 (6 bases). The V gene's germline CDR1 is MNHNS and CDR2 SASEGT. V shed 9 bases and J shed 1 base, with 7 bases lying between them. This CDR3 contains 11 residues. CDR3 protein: CASGLSYEQYF. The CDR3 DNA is TGTGCCAGTGGACTATCCTACGAGCAGTACTTC.

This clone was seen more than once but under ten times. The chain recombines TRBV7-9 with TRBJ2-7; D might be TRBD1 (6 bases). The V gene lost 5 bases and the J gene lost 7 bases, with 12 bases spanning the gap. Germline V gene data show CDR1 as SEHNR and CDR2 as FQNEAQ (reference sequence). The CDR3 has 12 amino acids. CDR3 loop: CASSPGAGEQYF. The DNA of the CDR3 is TGTGCCAGCAGCCCAGGGGCTGGGGAGCAGTACTTC. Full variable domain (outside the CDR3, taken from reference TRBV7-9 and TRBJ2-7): DTGVSQNPRHKITKRGQNVTFRCDPISEHNRLYWYRQTLGQGPEFLTYFQNEAQLEKSRLLSDRFSAERPKGSFSTLEIQRTEQGDSAMYLCASSPGAGEQYFGPGTRLTVT.

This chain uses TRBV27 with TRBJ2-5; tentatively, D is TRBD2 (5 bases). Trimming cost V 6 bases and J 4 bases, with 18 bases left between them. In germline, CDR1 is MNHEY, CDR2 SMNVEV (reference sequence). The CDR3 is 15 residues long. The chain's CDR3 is CASSSLLERRETQYF. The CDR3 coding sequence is TGTGCCAGCAGCTCCCTACTTGAGCGGCGAGAGACCCAGTACTTC.

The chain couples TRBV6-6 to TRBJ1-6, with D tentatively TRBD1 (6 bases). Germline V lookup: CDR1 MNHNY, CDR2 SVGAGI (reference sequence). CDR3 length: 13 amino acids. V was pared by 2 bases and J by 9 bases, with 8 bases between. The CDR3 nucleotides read TGTGCCAGCAGTTACCAACAGGGTTCACCCCTCCACTTT. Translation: CASSYQQGSPLHF.

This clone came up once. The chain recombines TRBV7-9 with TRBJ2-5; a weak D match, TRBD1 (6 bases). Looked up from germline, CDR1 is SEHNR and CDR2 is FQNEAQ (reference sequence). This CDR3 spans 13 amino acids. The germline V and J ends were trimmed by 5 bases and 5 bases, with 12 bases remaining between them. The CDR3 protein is CASSPDTGETQYF. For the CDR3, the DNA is TGTGCCAGCAGCCCAGATACAGGGGAGACCCAGTACTTC.

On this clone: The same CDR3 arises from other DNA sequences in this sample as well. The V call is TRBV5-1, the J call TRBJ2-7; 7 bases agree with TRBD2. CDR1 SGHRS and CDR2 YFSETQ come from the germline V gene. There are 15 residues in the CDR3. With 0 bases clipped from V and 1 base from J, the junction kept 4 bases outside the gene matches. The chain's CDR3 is CASSLGAGRSYEQYF. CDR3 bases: TGCGCCAGCAGCTTGGGAGCGGGACGGTCCTACGAGCAGTACTTC.